Shown below are 11 T cell receptor beta chains from a single sample sequenced in a study of cytomegalovirus exposure and HLA in healthy donors. Use of 60 Vbeta and 13 Jbeta primers characterized the PCR. Sequencing was performed with immunoSEQ multiplex PCR; in TCRdb, only in-frame clones are kept and a portion is missing. The profile shows about 92,000 clones, approximately 84% of them singletons. Sequencing was carried out using PBMCs. The receptors were gathered from a woman aged 18-30 years in good health and CMV-seropositive.

The chain has TRBV27 and TRBJ2-3, with D uncertain. This CDR3 region has 12 residues. Looked up from germline, CDR1 is MNHEY and CDR2 is SMNVEV (reference sequence). Between the trimmed V and J ends, which lost 11 bases and 0 bases, there was a span of 9 bases. The CDR3 nucleotides are TGTGCCTTGGGCAGGAGCACAGATACGCAGTATTTT. This gives the protein CALGRSTDTQYF.

The chain recombines TRBV28 with TRBJ2-6, with a possible D match to TRBD1 (5 bases). The CDR3 loop spans 14 amino acids. The V gene's germline CDR1 is MDHEN and CDR2 SYDVKM. V was shortened by 8 bases and J by 1 base, with 9 bases between the two germline ends. The CDR3 is CASRTPSGANVLTF. As DNA, the CDR3 is TGTGCCAGCCGGACACCTTCTGGGGCCAACGTCCTGACTTTC.

The chain recombines TRBV5-1 with TRBJ2-2; tentatively, D is TRBD1 (5 bases). The germline V gene encodes CDR1 SGHRS and CDR2 YFSETQ. The V end was cut by 2 bases, the J end by 1 base, with 6 bases between. This CDR3 region has 14 residues. The CDR3 bases are TGCGCCAGCAGCTTACAGGTGAACACCGGGGAGCTGTTTTTT. Translating it yields CASSLQVNTGELFF.

The chain links TRBV6-5 to TRBJ1-1; 7 bases line up with TRBD1. This CDR3 has 14 amino acids. Germline lookup yields CDR1 MNHEY and CDR2 SVGAGI. Unmatched junction bases numbered 5, after V lost 6 bases and J lost 1 base. This CDR3 reads CASSPTGKNTEAFF. CDR3 nucleotides: TGTGCCAGCAGCCCGACAGGGAAGAACACTGAAGCTTTCTTT.

The gene calls are TRBV29-1 and TRBJ1-4; 7 bases match TRBD1. The CDR3 is 13 residues long. J lost 9 bases, V lost 6 bases, and 10 bases had no gene match. Per the germline V gene, CDR1 is SQVTM and CDR2 is ANQGSEA. The CDR3 coding sequence is TGCAGCGTCGAGGCCGGGGACAGCAAAAAACTGTTTTTT. It encodes CSVEAGDSKKLFF.

This chain joins TRBV5-8 and TRBJ1-1; D gene uncertain. Germline V gene sequence: CDR1 SGHTS, CDR2 YDEGEE. V lost 0 bases, J lost 1 base, and 7 bases lay in between. This CDR3 is 14 amino acids long. CDR3: CASSLGLPNTEAFF. CDR3 sequence (DNA): TGTGCCAGCAGCTTGGGACTGCCGAACACTGAAGCTTTCTTT.

The CDR3 DNA sequence: TGTGCCAGCAGCTCTAGCGGGGCCTACGAGCAGTACTTC. This translates into CASSSSGAYEQYF. The chain is built from TRBV5-4 and TRBJ2-7, with 9 bases lining up with TRBD2. The trim removed 3 bases at V and 2 bases at J, leaving 0 bases unmatched. The CDR3 length is 13 residues. In germline, CDR1 is SGHNT, CDR2 YYREEE (reference sequence).

The rearrangement links TRBV9 to TRBJ2-1; 12 nucleotides line up with TRBD2. The CDR3 totals 15 residues. The V gene end was trimmed by 2 bases and the J gene end by 9 bases; junction bases not matched to a gene: 6. Looked up from germline, CDR1 is SGDLS and CDR2 is YYNGEE. CDR3 region: CASSVRLAGVLEQFF. In DNA form, the CDR3 reads TGTGCCAGCAGCGTTAGACTAGCGGGAGTTCTTGAGCAGTTCTTC.

The chain employs TRBV27 and TRBJ1-1; unclear D gene. Trimming shortened V by 4 bases and J by 2 bases, and 14 bases separated the two germline ends. Germline V gives CDR1 MNHEY, CDR2 SMNVEV (reference sequence). The length of the CDR3 is 15 residues. The CDR3 protein is CASSSRLTVNTEAFF. CDR3 DNA sequence: TGTGCCAGCAGTTCCAGACTTACCGTTAACACTGAAGCTTTCTTT.

The genes are TRBV25-1 and TRBJ2-4; no reliable D call. Between the trimmed V and J ends, which lost 1 base and 5 bases, there was a span of 15 bases. The germline gives CDR1 MGHDK, CDR2 SYGVNS. This CDR3 has 16 amino acids. The CDR3 region has the DNA TGTGCCAGCAGTGAATCTCATCTCGGTTTGGAAAACATTCAGTACTTC. Translating gives CASSESHLGLENIQYF.

The chain recombines TRBV9 with TRBJ1-4; TRBD1 matches 8 bases. The V gene's germline CDR1 is SGDLS and CDR2 YYNGEE. The ends lost 1 base at V and 5 bases at J; junction bases unmatched: 4. CDR3 size: 15 residues. The CDR3 sequence is CASSVRQGSNEKLFF. For the CDR3, the DNA is TGTGCCAGCAGCGTAAGACAGGGGTCGAATGAAAAACTGTTTTTT.